These 24 T cell receptor beta chains share one sample of origin, sequenced in a study of blood T cell repertoires in COVID-19. Repertoires were generated with immunoSEQ multiplex PCR, while TCRdb's copy carries only in-frame clones and drops some. This sample has around 310,000 clones, with roughly 88% found just once. The sequenced sample was PBMCs or T cells enriched from blood (not recorded which). These receptors were collected from a man aged 25 to 45 who had recovered from COVID-19.

The chain employs TRBV10-2 and TRBJ2-7; TRBD2 aligns across 7 bases. Germline V lookup: CDR1 WSHSY, CDR2 SAAADI. This CDR3 is 15 amino acids long. The V gene end was trimmed by 0 bases and the J gene end by 4 bases; junction bases not matched to a gene: 6. CDR3 sequence (DNA): TGCGCCAGCAGTGAGTCTTGGGGGGGAAGGTACGAGCAGTACTTC. This sequence encodes CASSESWGGRYEQYF.

V is TRBV5-4 and J is TRBJ2-2, with 8 bases that match TRBD1. This CDR3 is built from 16 residues. J lost 1 base, V lost 4 bases, and 6 bases had no gene match. Germline CDR1 SGHNT, CDR2 YYREEE (reference sequence). In DNA form, the CDR3 reads TGTGCCAGCAGCCATTCCGGGACAGGGAACACCGGGGAGCTGTTTTTT. Amino acid sequence: CASSHSGTGNTGELFF.

The V and J genes are TRBV18 and TRBJ1-5; D remains unclear. The CDR3 sequence is 13 residues long. Germline lookup yields CDR1 KGHSH and CDR2 LQKENI. Trimming removed 5 bases at V and 1 base at J, with 6 bases between. CDR3 nucleotide sequence: TGTGCCAGCTCAACAAGAAGCAATCAGCCCCAGCATTTT. This translates into CASSTRSNQPQHF.

The CDR3 DNA reads TGTGCCAGCAGCTTTAGCGGGGGTGCCAAAAACATTCAGTACTTC. Amino acid sequence: CASSFSGGAKNIQYF. The genes are TRBV5-4 and TRBJ2-4, with 9 bases lining up with TRBD2. The germline gives CDR1 SGHNT, CDR2 YYREEE (reference sequence). The CDR3 is made up of 15 amino acids. J was trimmed by 1 base and V by 2 bases; bases with no gene match: 1.

The CDR3 DNA reads TGTGCCAGCACCGGGACAGGGATTCCCTACGAGCAGTACTTC. Its protein product is CASTGTGIPYEQYF. The rearrangement joins TRBV18 to TRBJ2-7; 9 bases match TRBD1. Germline assignment: CDR1 KGHSH and CDR2 LQKENI. The V segment lost 8 bases and the J segment 2 bases; nucleotides outside the gene matches: 7. This CDR3 comprises 14 residues.

This clone has more than one count but fewer than ten. The chain is built from TRBV20-1 and TRBJ2-7; 13 bases line up with TRBD2. The germline V gene has CDR1 DFQATT and CDR2 SNEGSKA (reference sequence). Trimming at V came to 3 bases and at J to 3 bases, leaving 11 bases not matched to a gene. This CDR3 region has 17 residues. The CDR3 region is CSASKVGTSGDHYEQYF. In DNA form, the CDR3 reads TGCAGTGCTAGTAAAGTGGGGACTAGCGGGGACCACTACGAGCAGTACTTC.

This sequence joins TRBV7-8 and TRBJ2-2; 7 bases line up with TRBD2. CDR1 is SGHVS and CDR2 is FQNEAQ in the germline V gene. Germline trimming cut 6 bases from V and 2 bases from J; bases unmatched to any gene: 6. The CDR3 extends over 15 amino acids. CDR3 in DNA: TGTGCCAGCAGACGGCAGGGACTAAACACCGGGGAGCTGTTTTTT. Protein product: CASRRQGLNTGELFF.

The rearrangement joins TRBV10-3 to TRBJ2-7, with D possibly TRBD2 on 5 matching bases. Trimming shortened V by 2 bases and J by 5 bases, and 7 bases separated the two germline ends. The CDR3 totals 12 residues. The germline V gene encodes CDR1 ENHRY and CDR2 SYGVKD. The CDR3 loop reads CAISEVGDEQYF. The CDR3 bases are TGTGCCATCAGTGAGGTCGGGGACGAGCAGTACTTC.

The genes are TRBV19 and TRBJ1-6, with 9 bases aligning to TRBD1. CDR3 length: 13 residues. Losses at the gene ends were 7 bases for V and 9 bases for J; bases not matched to a gene: 4. The germline gives CDR1 LNHDA, CDR2 SQIVND (reference sequence). CDR3 bases: TGTGCCAGTATCCGGGACAGGGCTTCACCCCTCCACTTT. Amino acids: CASIRDRASPLHF.

This clone has only a few counts. V and J are TRBV13 and TRBJ2-5; 7 bases line up with TRBD2. V lost 6 bases and J lost 1; bases outside the gene matches: 8. Germline CDR1 is PRHDT and CDR2 is FYEKMQ (reference sequence). This CDR3 region has 15 residues. The CDR3 region is CASSSHTSAQETQYF. For the CDR3, the DNA is TGTGCCAGCAGTTCCCACACTAGCGCCCAAGAGACCCAGTACTTC.

The chain is built from TRBV5-4 and TRBJ1-1; D possibly corresponds to TRBD1 (5 bases). The CDR3 has 14 residues. Trimming stripped 4 bases from V and 4 bases from J, with 14 bases between. Germline V lookup: CDR1 SGHNT, CDR2 YYREEE (reference sequence). CDR3 residues: CASSVGGGLTEAFF. The CDR3 nucleotides are TGTGCCAGCAGCGTCGGGGGAGGTCTCACTGAAGCTTTCTTT.

The rearrangement joins TRBV14 to TRBJ2-1, with 10 bases identical to TRBD2. V shed 4 bases and J 8 bases; nucleotides not matched to a gene: 11. Germline values: CDR1 SGHDN, CDR2 FVKESK. This CDR3 is built from 16 residues. CDR3: CASSPVYSGGSHEQFF. In nucleotides, the CDR3 is TGTGCCAGCAGCCCTGTATATAGCGGGGGGTCCCATGAGCAGTTCTTC.

This chain joins TRBV5-1 and TRBJ2-5, with a weak D call TRBD2 (6 bases). V was cut by 1 base and J by 1 base, with 17 bases left in between. The CDR3 covers 17 residues. The germline CDR1 and CDR2 sequences are SGHRS and YFSETQ. CDR3 loop: CASSLPRDAGIQETQYF. Written as DNA, the CDR3 is TGCGCCAGCAGCTTGCCCCGGGACGCGGGGATCCAAGAGACCCAGTACTTC. Full variable domain (remainder filled in from reference TRBV5-1 and TRBJ2-5): KAGVTQTPRYLIKTRGQQVTLSCSPISGHRSVSWYQQTPGQGLQFLFEYFSETQRNKGNFPGRFSGRQFSNSRSEMNVSTLELGDSALYLCASSLPRDAGIQETQYFGPGTRLLVL.

In its sample, this clone was seen once. V and J are TRBV5-6 and TRBJ2-5; D possibly corresponds to TRBD1 (5 bases). Trimming took off 2 bases at V and 1 base at J, with 9 bases between the two ends. The CDR3 contains 14 residues. Germline lookup yields CDR1 SGHDT and CDR2 YYEEEE. DNA of the CDR3: TGTGCCAGCAGCTTCCAAGACAGCCAAGAGACCCAGTACTTC. Its translation: CASSFQDSQETQYF. The complete variable domain, with remaining parts taken from reference TRBV5-6 and TRBJ2-5, reads DAGVTQSPTHLIKTRGQQVTLRCSPKSGHDTVSWYQQALGQGPQFIFQYYEEEERQRGNFPDRFSGHQFPNYSSELNVNALLLGDSALYLCASSFQDSQETQYFGPGTRLLVL.

With respect to this clone: The same CDR3 can be traced to other DNA sequences in this sample. The chain carries TRBV5-1 and TRBJ2-3, with 15 bases matching TRBD2. CDR1 is SGHRS and CDR2 is YFSETQ in the germline V gene. The CDR3 has 16 residues. V shed 4 bases, J shed 3 bases, and the junction held 3 bases outside the gene matches. The CDR3 nucleotides are TGCGCCAGCAGCCTAGGACTAGCGGGGGGGACAGATACGCAGTATTTT. It specifies CASSLGLAGGTDTQYF.

The genes are TRBV25-1 and TRBJ2-2; TRBD1 might be the D (6 bases). This CDR3 has 15 residues. V was shortened by 7 bases and J by 2 bases, with 14 bases between the two germline ends. Germline V lookup: CDR1 MGHDK, CDR2 SYGVNS. CDR3 loop: CASMVGTTNTGELFF. As DNA, the CDR3 is TGTGCCAGCATGGTTGGGACAACAAACACCGGGGAGCTGTTTTTT.

The gene calls are TRBV2 and TRBJ2-3, with 7 bases identical to TRBD2. Germline V gives CDR1 SNHLY, CDR2 FYNNEI. The CDR3 sequence is 14 residues long. V shed 4 bases, J shed 5 bases, and the junction held 6 bases outside the gene matches. In DNA, the CDR3 is TGTGCCAGCAGTGCTTTGGGGGGGGGAGATACGCAGTATTTT. Translated, it gives CASSALGGGDTQYF.

V and J are TRBV28 and TRBJ1-5; D not certain. CDR3 length: 15 amino acids. Trimming shortened V by 3 bases and J by 2 bases, and 11 bases separated the two germline ends. The germline CDR1 and CDR2 sequences are MDHEN and SYDVKM. Written as DNA, the CDR3 is TGTGCCAGCAGTTTGAGGCCCGCGGGCAATCAGCCCCAGCATTTT. Residues: CASSLRPAGNQPQHF.

V is TRBV27 and J is TRBJ2-7, with 8 bases aligning to TRBD1. After removal of 5 bases from V and 2 bases from J, the junction contained 11 bases not matched to a gene. This CDR3 region has 16 residues. Germline loops: CDR1 MNHEY, CDR2 SMNVEV (reference sequence). Here the CDR3 DNA reads TGTGCCAGCAGTCCAACGCCGGGACAGGTTGCCTACGAGCAGTACTTC. It yields the protein CASSPTPGQVAYEQYF.

The J gene is TRBJ1-3, the V gene TRBV3-1 (or the pseudogene TRBV3-2); no reliable D call. This CDR3 has 12 amino acids. CDR1 is LGHDT, CDR2 YNNKEL, per germline (reference sequence). The V end was cut by 2 bases, the J end by 6 bases, with 5 bases between. The chain's CDR3 is CASSQRENTIYF. The DNA of the CDR3 is TGTGCCAGCAGCCAAAGAGAAAACACCATATATTTT.

This chain links TRBV21-1 with TRBJ2-2; the table names TRBD2, a call not compared with the DNA. TRBV21-1 is a recognized pseudogene. This CDR3 is 12 amino acids long. CDR3 sequence reads: CASSKRCGELFF. In nucleotides, the CDR3 is TGTGCCAGCAGCAAACGGTGCGGGGAGCTGTTTTTT.

This clone is a singleton in its sample. This sequence joins TRBV6-5 and TRBJ1-2; no reliable D call. This CDR3 comprises 14 residues. Trimming took off 6 bases at V and 1 base at J, with 12 bases between the two ends. In germline, CDR1 is MNHEY, CDR2 SVGAGI. CDR3 bases: TGTGCCAGCAGCGGCGCGGGCGATAACTATGGCTACACCTTC. This translates into CASSGAGDNYGYTF.

The chain links TRBV5-5 to TRBJ1-3; D gene unclear. Germline-derived CDR1 and CDR2 are SGHKS and YYEKEE (reference sequence). With 1 base removed from V and 2 bases from J, the gap between germline ends came to 10 bases. This CDR3 has 15 residues. The CDR3 coding sequence is TGTGCCAGCAGCTTGATTCGAGAGGCTGGAAACACCATATATTTT. The encoded protein is CASSLIREAGNTIYF.

This rearrangement joins TRBV7-8 to TRBJ2-7; the D gene is possibly TRBD1 (5 bases). CDR1 SGHVS and CDR2 FQNEAQ come from the germline V gene. The CDR3 is 12 amino acids. Trimming cost V 5 bases and J 3 bases, with 8 bases left between them. Here the CDR3 reads CASSVDSYEQYF. Written as DNA, the CDR3 is TGTGCCAGCAGCGTAGACAGCTACGAGCAGTACTTC.